These T cell receptor beta chains were read from a single sample in a study of early T cells in non-severe SARS-CoV-2 infection. TCRdb recomputed calls from the 5' RACE reads with MiXCR, one row per CDR3 protein. The sample shows tens of thousands of distinct CDR3 sequences, about a tenth of them seen only once. Sequenced: whole blood. These receptors came from an adult who was a healthcare worker with PCR-confirmed SARS-CoV-2 infection or an uninfected control (not recorded which). The CDR3 runs from the conserved cysteine through the conserved F or W.

v_call,j_call,cdr3_aa
TRBV5-1,TRBJ2-7,CASGRDTAYEQYF
TRBV7-2,TRBJ2-3,CASSSAADTQYF
TRBV11-2,TRBJ2-5,CASSPLRGETQYF
TRBV20-1,TRBJ2-1,CSAPLPAGGPGEQFF
TRBV10-3,TRBJ1-2,CAISGGGGVGYTF
TRBV20-1,TRBJ2-3,CSPDFGTSDTQYF
TRBV19,TRBJ1-4,CASSITGDKLFF
TRBV4-1,TRBJ2-1,CASSQRTQDYNEQFF
TRBV5-1,TRBJ1-1,CASSSEAFEAFF
TRBV18,TRBJ2-1,CASSPPTSGTSYNEQFF
TRBV7-6,TRBJ1-2,CASSLDNYGYTF
TRBV29-1,TRBJ1-4,CSVGGFNEKLFF
TRBV28,TRBJ2-3,CATNTDTQYF
TRBV7-2,TRBJ2-7,CASSSAGFNEQYF